The rows below give T cell receptor beta chains drawn from one sample of a study of spatial heterogeneity in lung cancer. TCRdb used MiXCR to reprocess the 5' RACE reads, holding one entry per CDR3 protein. The sample holds some 70,000 distinct CDR3 sequences; about an eighth are singletons and the top ten take roughly 6.9%. The input for sequencing was PBMCs, taken at surgery. The origin of the receptors is a male donor with early-stage non-small cell lung cancer. CDR3s include the opening cysteine and the closing phenylalanine or tryptophan. A D gene is named only where the DNA matches it firmly. Clone size is shown for a subset of rows, as once, few, many or a class of expanded clone.

>-|TRBV12-3/TRBV12-4|-|TRBJ2-4
TGTGCCAGCAGTTTAGTAGGGGTGAATAACATTCAGTACTTC
CASSLVGVNNIQYF
>-|TRBV19|TRBD1|TRBJ1-1
TGTGCCAGTAGCCCCGGGACAGGGAGACCAGAGGCTGAAGCTTTCTTT
CASSPGTGRPEAEAFF
>-|TRBV7-2|-|TRBJ2-3
TGTGCCAGCAGCTTTACTAGCTGGGCTACAGATACGCAGTATTTT
CASSFTSWATDTQYF
>many|TRBV13|TRBD1|TRBJ2-5
TGTGCCAGCAGCTCCCCACCCGGGACAGGGAGCGGAGTACACCAAGAGACCCAGTACTTC
CASSSPPGTGSGVHQETQYF
>few|TRBV7-2|-|TRBJ2-3
TGTGCCAGCAGGATGGGGCAGGTAGAGGCAGATACGCAGTATTTT
CASRMGQVEADTQYF
>many|TRBV5-1|TRBD2|TRBJ2-1
TGCGCCAGCAGCTTTGACGGACTAGCGGGGAATGAGCAGTTCTTC
CASSFDGLAGNEQFF
>few|TRBV18|TRBD1|TRBJ1-5
TGTGCCAGCTCACCAGCGACAGGGAGGGTAAATCAGCCCCAGCATTTT
CASSPATGRVNQPQHF
>-|TRBV10-3|-|TRBJ2-7
TGTGCCATCAGTGACGAAGGGGAGAGGTCCTACGAGCAGTACTTC
CAISDEGERSYEQYF
>-|TRBV20-1|TRBD2|TRBJ2-3
TGCAGCCTAGGGACTAGCGGGAGCTATACCACAGATACGCAGTATTTT
CSLGTSGSYTTDTQYF
>few|TRBV5-1|-|TRBJ1-1
TGCGCCAGCAGCTTGGGGATGGCGATGAACACTGAAGCTTTCTTT
CASSLGMAMNTEAFF
>-|TRBV7-9|-|TRBJ2-3
TGTGCCAGCAGCCAACCAGGACTCGATATGGGGTATTTT
CASSQPGLDMGYF
>-|TRBV7-9|-|TRBJ2-7
TGTGCCAGCAGCCCTCCCCGGGTTACTAGGTACGAGCAGTACTTC
CASSPPRVTRYEQYF
>few|TRBV24-1|TRBD1|TRBJ2-5
TGTGCCACCAGTGATCCCTCACCGGGACAGGGGATCGAGACCCAGTACTTC
CATSDPSPGQGIETQYF
>many|TRBV7-9|-|TRBJ1-5
TGTGCCAGCAGCTTCGGTAATCAGCCCCAGCATTTT
CASSFGNQPQHF
>-|TRBV30|TRBD2|TRBJ2-1
TGTGCCTGGAAGTACAAGAGCGGGGATAAGCAGTTCTTC
CAWKYKSGDKQFF
>-|TRBV7-8|-|TRBJ1-1
TGTGCCAGCAGCTTACCAGACAACACTGAAGCTTTCTTT
CASSLPDNTEAFF
>-|TRBV23-1|TRBD1|TRBJ1-5
TGCGCCAGCAGTCAATTGGGGACAGGGATTTATCAGCCCCAGCATTTT
CASSQLGTGIYQPQHF
>-|TRBV4-1|TRBD1|TRBJ1-2
TGCGCCAGCAGCCCAACCCGGACAGGGGAGATGGCTAACTATGGCTACACCTTC
CASSPTRTGEMANYGYTF
>-|TRBV7-9|-|TRBJ1-5
TGTGCCAGCAGCTTGGACCGGGAACAGCCCCAGCATTTT
CASSLDREQPQHF
>-|TRBV18|-|TRBJ1-5
TGTGCCAGCTCACCAGCGGGACACAATTATCAGCCCCAGCATTTT
CASSPAGHNYQPQHF
>few|TRBV5-1|TRBD1|TRBJ1-4
TGCGCCAGCAGCATGGGACAGGGGGAAAAACTGTTTTTT
CASSMGQGEKLFF
>few|TRBV20-1|-|TRBJ2-5
TGCAGTGCGGCAGGGGACGGTACCCAGTACTTC
CSAAGDGTQYF
>-|TRBV7-2|TRBD1|TRBJ2-7
TGTGCCAGCAGCTCGGACAGGGCCCGATCCTACGAGCAGTACTTC
CASSSDRARSYEQYF
>many|TRBV28|-|TRBJ1-5
TGTGCCAGCGGGGGTCCCCAGCATTTT
CASGGPQHF
>few|TRBV4-1|-|TRBJ2-2
TGCGCCAGCAATTCGGTGAAAGGGGTCGGAGACACCGGGGAGCTGTTTTTT
CASNSVKGVGDTGELFF
>-|TRBV27|TRBD1|TRBJ2-6
TGTGCCAGCAGGGGACAGGCCCTCTCTGGGGCCAACGTCCTGACTTTC
CASRGQALSGANVLTF
>-|TRBV9|-|TRBJ1-1
TGTGCCAGCAGCCCCACGGACAGACGGAACACTGAAGCTTTCTTT
CASSPTDRRNTEAFF
>-|TRBV12-3/TRBV12-4|TRBD1|TRBJ2-5
TGTGCCAGCAGTCCGGGACAGGGAAGGGAGACCCAGTACTTC
CASSPGQGRETQYF
>-|TRBV2|-|TRBJ2-1
TGTGCCAGCAGAACGGGGACTTCCCCGGGGTACAATGAGCAGTTCTTC
CASRTGTSPGYNEQFF
>-|TRBV3-1|-|TRBJ1-1
TGTGCCAGCAGCCAAGCCGTTAGCGCTGAAGCTTTCTTT
CASSQAVSAEAFF
>-|TRBV7-8|TRBD1|TRBJ1-3
TGTGCCAGCACCTTTTATCAGGGGGCGGACACCATATATTTT
CASTFYQGADTIYF
>many|TRBV12-3/TRBV12-4|-|TRBJ1-1
TGTGCCAGCAGCCTACGGGGCACTGAAGCTTTCTTT
CASSLRGTEAFF
>medium-sized|TRBV9|-|TRBJ1-1
TGTGCCAGCAGCATCGGGGGAGAGAACACTGAAGCTTTCTTT
CASSIGGENTEAFF
>few|TRBV10-3|TRBD1|TRBJ1-5
TGTGCCATCAGTCCGGACAGGGCCGAGCCCCAGCATTTT
CAISPDRAEPQHF
>-|TRBV6-1|-|TRBJ1-1
TGTGCCAGCAGTCAGTACATGAACACTGAAGCTTTCTTT
CASSQYMNTEAFF
>-|TRBV7-2|-|TRBJ2-1
TGTGCCAGCCTAATCGACAGGTCGGGTGAGCAGTTCTTC
CASLIDRSGEQFF
>-|TRBV20-1|-|TRBJ2-7
TGCAGTGCGGGCGAGGACAGTAGGGCTCAGTACGAGCAGTACTTC
CSAGEDSRAQYEQYF
>many|TRBV12-3/TRBV12-4|-|TRBJ1-3
TGTGCCAGCAACGCCAGGACTGGAAACACCATATATTTT
CASNARTGNTIYF
>many|TRBV15|TRBD2|TRBJ2-3
TGTGCCACCAGCAGAGATTGGCTAGCGGGAGTCACAGATACGCAGTATTTT
CATSRDWLAGVTDTQYF
>-|TRBV7-2|TRBD1|TRBJ1-2
TGTGCCAGCAGCCTCAGACAGGGGGACTCCTACACCTTC
CASSLRQGDSYTF
>once|TRBV6-1|-|TRBJ2-7
TGTGCCAGCAGACCCTCCCCCTCCCCCACCTACGAGCAGTACTTC
CASRPSPSPTYEQYF
>many|TRBV12-3/TRBV12-4|-|TRBJ1-1
TGTGCCAGCAGTCAATACAGGGATATTGAAGCTTTCTTT
CASSQYRDIEAFF
>few|TRBV5-1|TRBD1|TRBJ1-1
TGCGCCAGCAGCTTCCGGACAGGGAGTAATACACCTGAAGCTTTCTTT
CASSFRTGSNTPEAFF
>-|TRBV7-9|TRBD1|TRBJ1-2
TGTGCCAGCAGCTCCCTGGGACAGGGAGATGGCTACACCTTC
CASSSLGQGDGYTF
>many|TRBV12-3/TRBV12-4|-|TRBJ2-1
TGTGCCAGCAGTTTTGTCTTCCAGGTGGGCAATGAGCAGTTCTTC
CASSFVFQVGNEQFF
>-|TRBV18|TRBD1|TRBJ2-7
TGTGCCAGCTCCAATATACAGGGGGTCTACGAGCAGTACTTC
CASSNIQGVYEQYF
>many|TRBV14|-|TRBJ2-1
TGTGCCAGCAGTCCCGGGACGCACAATGAGCAGTTCTTC
CASSPGTHNEQFF
>few|TRBV9|-|TRBJ1-4
TGTGCCAGCAGCGTAGGGGACTCTCGGGAGGAAAAACTGTTTTTT
CASSVGDSREEKLFF
>few|TRBV9|TRBD1|TRBJ1-1
TGTGCCAGCAGCGATCGTCGACAGGGGGCTTCTGAAGCTTTCTTT
CASSDRRQGASEAFF
>many|TRBV11-2|TRBD1|TRBJ1-1
TGTGCCAGCAGCTTCATTACAGGGGTCACTGAAGCTTTCTTT
CASSFITGVTEAFF
>many|TRBV9|TRBD1|TRBJ1-5
TGTGCCAGCAGCGTAGGGGACAGACCAAATAGCAATCAGCCCCAGCATTTT
CASSVGDRPNSNQPQHF
>many|TRBV10-3|-|TRBJ2-4
TGTGCCATCAGTGAGGGAACCGGGACCTCGTGGATTCAGTACTTC
CAISEGTGTSWIQYF
>many|TRBV7-8|TRBD2|TRBJ2-3
TGTGCCAGCAGCACTCGACTAGCGGCCACAGATACGCAGTATTTT
CASSTRLAATDTQYF
>-|TRBV30|TRBD2|TRBJ2-7
TGTGCCTGGAGTGTGCCCGGGAGGTCCTACGAGCAGTACTTC
CAWSVPGRSYEQYF
>many|TRBV11-2|-|TRBJ2-1
TGTGCCAGCAGCCCGAAGAGAGGGAGCAATGAGCAGTTCTTC
CASSPKRGSNEQFF
>-|TRBV7-9|-|TRBJ1-4
TGTGCCAGCAGCTTCACCCTCAATGAAAAACTGTTTTTT
CASSFTLNEKLFF
>-|TRBV5-1|-|TRBJ2-1
TGCGCAACTACCCTTGACAGGCACAATGAGCAGTTCTTC
CATTLDRHNEQFF
>-|TRBV20-1|-|TRBJ1-2
TGCAGTGCTAGAGGGCAGGCCCGTGGCTACACCTTC
CSARGQARGYTF
>-|TRBV7-9|-|TRBJ2-2
TGTGCCAGCAGCTCCTCGGCGGTTGCGAACACCGGGGAGCTGTTTTTT
CASSSSAVANTGELFF
>-|TRBV12-3/TRBV12-4|-|TRBJ1-5
TGTGCCAGCAGCATTACAGGGATCCACCAGCCCCAGCATTTT
CASSITGIHQPQHF